This note documents a single TCR beta chain sequence. Its antigen is currently unknown. Germline V gene sequence: CDR1 SGHRS, CDR2 YFSETQ. The junction had 3 bases not matched to a gene; V was cut back by 3 bases and J by 2 bases. The CDR3 totals 15 residues. The source of the sample is a study of cytomegalovirus exposure and HLA in healthy donors. Overall study results and limits: A missense variant in DCLRE1C was later tied to TCR beta V- and J-gene trimming.

A multiplex PCR was run with 60 Vbeta primers and 13 Jbeta primers. The repertoire was sequenced with immunoSEQ multiplex PCR; TCRdb's copy has only in-frame clones and lacks some. This sample has tens of thousands of clones, with approximately 71% found just once. The sequenced material came from PBMCs. This chain connects TRBV5-1 to TRBJ2-1; TRBD1 agrees at 9 bases. The receptor's source is a woman aged 40 to 55 in good health and CMV-seronegative. The CDR3 reads CASSWRTGAYNEQFF. The DNA of the CDR3 is TGCGCCAGCAGCTGGCGGACAGGGGCCTACAATGAGCAGTTCTTC.